This T cell receptor beta chain was sequenced in a study of cytomegalovirus exposure and HLA in healthy donors. Findings and limits, study-wide: Earlier analysis yielded a pattern in which most TCR beta V segments were productive about 90% or about 30% of the time.

V was pared by 3 bases and J by 3 bases, with 4 bases of the junction left unmatched. From germline, CDR1 is SGHTA and CDR2 FQGTGA. The CDR3 totals 15 residues. These donors, healthy bone marrow donors, were studied. Turning to this clone: Antigen unknown.

PCR involved 60 Vbeta and 13 Jbeta primers. The repertoire was sequenced with immunoSEQ multiplex PCR; TCRdb's copy has only in-frame clones and lacks some. The table counts around 29,000 clones; roughly 0.76% lies in the top ten. The specimen was PBMCs. The V and J genes are TRBV7-3 and TRBJ2-7; 11 bases align to TRBD2. The TCR comes from a man aged 25 to 40 in good health and CMV-seronegative. The CDR3 loop is CASSLTSGEIYEQYF. The CDR3 region has the DNA TGTGCCAGCAGCTTGACTAGCGGGGAAATCTACGAGCAGTACTTC.